This T cell receptor (beta chain) derives from a study of cytomegalovirus exposure and HLA in healthy donors. Study findings and constraints: Sequencing likely generated an artifact that appeared as a cluster of highly shared sequence variants.

PCR amplification relied on 60 Vbeta primers (plus 13 Jbeta primers). The data were produced by immunoSEQ multiplex PCR, yet TCRdb's version contains in-frame clones alone and is incomplete. The sample has just over 150,000 clones; 80% to 90% are singletons. CDR1 is WSHSY and CDR2 is SAAADI in the germline V gene. The CDR3 is 15 amino acids. With 10 bases clipped from V and 2 bases from J, the junction kept 9 bases outside the gene matches. Concerning this clone itself: No antigen is known for it.

This TCR came from a man aged 50 or older in good health and CMV-seropositive. Sample: PBMCs. The chain uses TRBV10-2 and TRBJ2-2; TRBD2 matches at 8 bases. CDR3: CATFSGTANTGELFF. The CDR3 DNA sequence: TGCGCCACCTTTAGCGGGACCGCCAACACCGGGGAGCTGTTTTTT.